Listed here are 6 T cell receptor beta chains from one sample, sequenced in a study of Graves' ophthalmopathy and Graves' hyperthyroidism. For repertoire sequencing, the TCR beta CDR3 regions were amplified from RNA transcripts. Scientists carried out first-round RT-PCR using HTBI primers and then a second-round multiplex PCR. MiXCR, run by TCRdb on the multiplex PCR reads, gives a single entry per CDR3 protein. The sample includes 900,000 to 1,200,000 distinct CDR3 sequences, about two fifths of them seen just once. Sequenced: peripheral blood or thyroid tissue (not recorded which). Source of these receptors: an adult man with Graves' hyperthyroidism.

The V call is TRBV20-1, the J call TRBJ2-5, with a weak D call TRBD2 (5 bases). The ends were cut back, 5 bases at V and 5 bases at J, with 18 bases in the middle. Germline values: CDR1 DFQATT, CDR2 SNEGSKA (reference sequence). This CDR3 region has 14 residues. The DNA of the CDR3 is TGCAGTGCTCAGTCGGGAAGGTGGCGGGAGACCCAGTACTTC. It yields the protein CSAQSGRWRETQYF.

This clonotype appeared a few times. The chain combines TRBV11-2 with TRBJ2-5; the match to TRBD2 covers 10 bases. V trimming: 2 bases; J trimming: 2 bases; junction bases outside the gene matches: 5. The CDR3 sequence is 16 residues long. CDR1 is SGHAT and CDR2 is FQNNGV in the germline V gene. CDR3 loop: CASSLWGLAYQETQYF. DNA of the CDR3: TGTGCCAGCAGCTTATGGGGACTAGCGTATCAAGAGACCCAGTACTTC.

This CDR3 is CASSGQAGSTYEQYF. The CDR3 DNA is TGTGCCAGCAGCGGCCAAGCGGGGTCAACCTACGAGCAGTACTTC. The gene calls are TRBV5-6 and TRBJ2-7; 7 nucleotides align to TRBD2. This CDR3 region has 15 residues. CDR1 and CDR2 from the germline V gene are SGHDT and YYEEEE. V lost 4 bases, J lost 2 bases, and 9 bases stayed unmatched. Filled out from reference TRBV5-6 and TRBJ2-7, the complete variable domain reads DAGVTQSPTHLIKTRGQQVTLRCSPKSGHDTVSWYQQALGQGPQFIFQYYEEEERQRGNFPDRFSGHQFPNYSSELNVNALLLGDSALYLCASSGQAGSTYEQYFGPGTRLTVT.

This clonotype came up many times. The chain is built from TRBV4-1 and TRBJ2-5, with TRBD2 matching over 12 bases. The CDR3 is 16 residues long. V lost 3 bases, J lost 2 bases, and 4 bases stayed unmatched. The V gene's germline CDR1 is MGHRA and CDR2 YSYEKL. The CDR3 loop reads CASSHETSGGQETQYF. Here the CDR3 DNA reads TGCGCCAGCAGCCATGAGACTAGCGGGGGACAAGAGACCCAGTACTTC.

In the case of this clonotype: This may stem from a read error, because a much larger clone lies one nucleotide away. The gene calls are TRBV20-1 and TRBJ2-5; D perhaps matches TRBD2 (5 bases). V lost 7 bases, J lost 4 bases, and 13 bases lay in between. Germline V gene data show CDR1 as DFQATT and CDR2 as SNEGSKA (reference sequence). This CDR3 comprises 12 residues. The CDR3: CSVNVEGETQYF. CDR3 nucleotide sequence: TGCAGTGTCAATGTTGAGGGAGAGACCCAGTACTTC.

The chain joins TRBV28 to TRBJ2-5; tentatively, D is TRBD2 (6 bases). V was pared by 4 bases and J by 4 bases, with 16 bases between. Germline CDR1 reads MDHEN; CDR2 reads SYDVKM. The CDR3 totals 15 residues. The CDR3 nucleotides are TGTGCCAGCAGTTACCGGGGGACGGGCCGAGAGACCCAGTACTTC. Amino acid sequence: CASSYRGTGRETQYF.